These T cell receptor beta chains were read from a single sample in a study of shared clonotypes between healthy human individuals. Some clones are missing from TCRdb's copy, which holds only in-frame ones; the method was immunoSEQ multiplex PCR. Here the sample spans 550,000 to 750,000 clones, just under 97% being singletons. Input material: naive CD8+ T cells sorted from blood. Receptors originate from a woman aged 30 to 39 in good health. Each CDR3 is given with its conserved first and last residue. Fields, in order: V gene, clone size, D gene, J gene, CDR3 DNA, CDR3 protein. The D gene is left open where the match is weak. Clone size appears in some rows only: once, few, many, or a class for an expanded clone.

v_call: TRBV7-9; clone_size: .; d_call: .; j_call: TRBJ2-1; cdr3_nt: TGTGCCAGCAGCTTAAACCCTAGCGTTAACAATGAGCAGTTCTTC; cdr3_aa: CASSLNPSVNNEQFF
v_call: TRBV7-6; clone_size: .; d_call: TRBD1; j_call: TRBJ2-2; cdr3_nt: TGTGCCAGCAGCTTAGGGGTCCCGGGACAGGGGGCGGCCGGGGAGCTGTTTTTT; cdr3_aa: CASSLGVPGQGAAGELFF
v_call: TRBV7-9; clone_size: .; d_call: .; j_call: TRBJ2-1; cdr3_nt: TGTGCCAGCAGCTTACCCGGGAGTTCCTACAATGAGCAGTTCTTC; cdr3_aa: CASSLPGSSYNEQFF
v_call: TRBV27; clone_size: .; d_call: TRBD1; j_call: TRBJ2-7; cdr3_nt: TGTGCCAGCAGTTTAATGGGACAGAGCCCGTGGTACGAGCAGTACTTC; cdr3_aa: CASSLMGQSPWYEQYF
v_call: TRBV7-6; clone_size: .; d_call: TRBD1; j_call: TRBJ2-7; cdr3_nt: TGTGCCAGCAGCGACGGGACAGGGAGTTACGAGCAGTACTTC; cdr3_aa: CASSDGTGSYEQYF
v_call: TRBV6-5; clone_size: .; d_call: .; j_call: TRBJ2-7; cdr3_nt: TGTGCCAGCAGTTACGGGGAGACCTACGAGCAGTACTTC; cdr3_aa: CASSYGETYEQYF
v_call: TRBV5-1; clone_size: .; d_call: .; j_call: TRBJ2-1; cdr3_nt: TGCGCCAGCAGCTTGGATGGCCCCTACAATGAGCAGTTCTTC; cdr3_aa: CASSLDGPYNEQFF
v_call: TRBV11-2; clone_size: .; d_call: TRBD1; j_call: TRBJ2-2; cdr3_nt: TGTGCCAGCAGCTTCAACAGGGGGCGGAGGGAGCTGTTTTTT; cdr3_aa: CASSFNRGRRELFF
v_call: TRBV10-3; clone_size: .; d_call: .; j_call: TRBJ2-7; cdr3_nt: TGTGCCATCAGTGAGTCTATATATTACGAGCAGTACTTC; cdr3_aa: CAISESIYYEQYF
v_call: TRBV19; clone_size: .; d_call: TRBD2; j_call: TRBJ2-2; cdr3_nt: TGTGCCAGTAGTATTTGGCGGGAGACCGGGGAGCTGTTTTTT; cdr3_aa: CASSIWRETGELFF
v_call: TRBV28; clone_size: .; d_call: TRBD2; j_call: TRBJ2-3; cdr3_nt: TGTGCCGTACAACCGGGACTAGTGAAAACCGATACGCAGTATTTT; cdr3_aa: CAVQPGLVKTDTQYF
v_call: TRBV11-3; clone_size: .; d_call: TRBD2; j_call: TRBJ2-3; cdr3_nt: TGTGCCAGCAGCCCGGGTTTAGCGGGGAAGGATACGCAGTATTTT; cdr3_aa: CASSPGLAGKDTQYF
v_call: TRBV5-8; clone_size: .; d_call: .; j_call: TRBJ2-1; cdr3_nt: TGTGCCAGCAGCTTGGCAGGGGCCTACAATGAGCAGTTCTTC; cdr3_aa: CASSLAGAYNEQFF
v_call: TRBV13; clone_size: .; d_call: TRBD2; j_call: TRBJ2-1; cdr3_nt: TGTGCCAGCAGCTTAACCGGGGCGGGAGGGCCCCATGAGCAGTTCTTC; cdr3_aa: CASSLTGAGGPHEQFF
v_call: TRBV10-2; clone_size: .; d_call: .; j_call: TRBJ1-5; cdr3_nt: TGCGCCACCGGTGAAGGCAATCAGCCCCAGCATTTT; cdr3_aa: CATGEGNQPQHF
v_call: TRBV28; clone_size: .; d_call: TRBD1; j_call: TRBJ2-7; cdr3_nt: TGTGCCAGCAGCTTACCAGGGGGCAAAAGAAACTACGAGCAGTACTTC; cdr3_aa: CASSLPGGKRNYEQYF
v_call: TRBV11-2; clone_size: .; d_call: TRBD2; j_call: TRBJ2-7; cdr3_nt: TGTGCCAGCAGCATCTCATCTAGCGGGAGTTCCTACGAGCAGTACTTC; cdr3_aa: CASSISSSGSSYEQYF
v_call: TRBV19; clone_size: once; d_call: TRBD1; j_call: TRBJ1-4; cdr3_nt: TGTGCCAGTGTCGGGACAGCTAATGAAAAACTGTTTTTT; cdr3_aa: CASVGTANEKLFF
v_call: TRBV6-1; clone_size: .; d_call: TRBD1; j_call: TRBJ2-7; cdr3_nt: TGTGCCAGCAGTGTAGGACAGGGCGGGTACGAGCAGTACTTC; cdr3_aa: CASSVGQGGYEQYF
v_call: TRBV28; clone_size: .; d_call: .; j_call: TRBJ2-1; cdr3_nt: TGTGCCAGCAGTCCCTCCGGGAGACTAGGCAATGAGCAGTTCTTC; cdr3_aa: CASSPSGRLGNEQFF
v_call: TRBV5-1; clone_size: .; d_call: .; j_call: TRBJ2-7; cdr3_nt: TGCGCCAGCAGCTTGGAATCTCTAGAATTTAACTACGAGCAGTACTTC; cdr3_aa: CASSLESLEFNYEQYF
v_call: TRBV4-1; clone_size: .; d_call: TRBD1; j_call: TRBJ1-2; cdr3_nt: TGCGCCAGCAGCCAAGATCTTGGGACAGGGGGCTTAGTTAACTATGGCTACACCTTC; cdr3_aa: CASSQDLGTGGLVNYGYTF
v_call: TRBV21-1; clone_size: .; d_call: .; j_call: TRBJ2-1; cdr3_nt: TGTGCCAGCAGCAAACGCGGCGGGAAGACCTACAATGAGCAGTTCTTC; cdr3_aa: CASSKRGGKTYNEQFF
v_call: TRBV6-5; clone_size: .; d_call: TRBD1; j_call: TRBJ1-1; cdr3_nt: TGTGCCAGCAGTTACGGGACAGGAGCTCTGAACACTGAAGCTTTCTTT; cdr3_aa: CASSYGTGALNTEAFF
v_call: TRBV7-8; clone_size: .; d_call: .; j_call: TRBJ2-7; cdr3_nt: TGTGCCAGCAGCCCCATAGACTACTCCTACGAGCAGTACTTC; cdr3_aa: CASSPIDYSYEQYF
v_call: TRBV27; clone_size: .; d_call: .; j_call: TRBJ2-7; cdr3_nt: TGTGCCAGCAGTTTTAGTCGGGGGGACAGCTCCTACGAGCAGTACTTC; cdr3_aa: CASSFSRGDSSYEQYF
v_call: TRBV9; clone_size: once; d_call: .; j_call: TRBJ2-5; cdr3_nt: TGTGCCAGCAGCGCTACAGGGCAAGAGACCCAGTACTTC; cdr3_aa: CASSATGQETQYF
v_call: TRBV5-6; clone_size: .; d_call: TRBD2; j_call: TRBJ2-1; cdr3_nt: TGTGCCAGCAGCATCGGGACTAGTCTCCATGAGCAGTTCTTC; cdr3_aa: CASSIGTSLHEQFF
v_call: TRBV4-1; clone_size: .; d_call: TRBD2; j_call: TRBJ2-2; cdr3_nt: TGCGCCAGCAGCCAAACCTCTCCTATGGGGAGGGCCACCGGGGAGCTGTTTTTT; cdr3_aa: CASSQTSPMGRATGELFF
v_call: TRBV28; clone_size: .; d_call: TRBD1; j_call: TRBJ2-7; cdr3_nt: TGTGCCAGCAGTTTAGATGGGACAGGGGCCTCCTACGAGCAGTACTTC; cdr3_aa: CASSLDGTGASYEQYF
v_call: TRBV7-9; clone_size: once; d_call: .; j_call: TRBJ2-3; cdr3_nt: TGTGCCAGCCGCTGGGGAGGGGTAGGGGACAGTTCCACAGATACGCAGTATTTT; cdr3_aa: CASRWGGVGDSSTDTQYF
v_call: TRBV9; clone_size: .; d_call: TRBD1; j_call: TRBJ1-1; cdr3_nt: TGTGCCAGCAGCGCATCGGGACAGGGGGTCCGCGGGGCTGAAGCTTTCTTT; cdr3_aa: CASSASGQGVRGAEAFF
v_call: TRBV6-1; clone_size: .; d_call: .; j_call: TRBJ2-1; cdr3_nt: TGTGCCAGCAGTGATATCTGGGGGGAGGAATACAATGAGCAGTTCTTC; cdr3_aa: CASSDIWGEEYNEQFF
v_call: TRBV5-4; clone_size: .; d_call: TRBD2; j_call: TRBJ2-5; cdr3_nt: TGTGCCAGCAGACCCCGGGGGGAACAAGAGACCCAGTACTTC; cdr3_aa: CASRPRGEQETQYF
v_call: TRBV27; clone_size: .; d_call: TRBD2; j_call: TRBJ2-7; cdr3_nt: TGTGCCAGCAGTTTATCGCCCTATCTAGCGGGGAGCTCCTACGAGCAGTACTTC; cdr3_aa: CASSLSPYLAGSSYEQYF
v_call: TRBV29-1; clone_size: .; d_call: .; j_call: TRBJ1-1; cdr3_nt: TGCAGCGTTGAGTCCGTAGGAGGGGACACTGAAGCTTTCTTT; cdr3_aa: CSVESVGGDTEAFF
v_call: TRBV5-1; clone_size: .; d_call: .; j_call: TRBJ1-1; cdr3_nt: TGCGCCAGCAGCTTGGATAGGAACACTGAAGCTTTCTTT; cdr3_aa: CASSLDRNTEAFF
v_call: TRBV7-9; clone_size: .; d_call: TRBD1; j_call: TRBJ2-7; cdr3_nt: TGTGCCAGCAGCCAGGACAGGGTGAGCTACGAGCAGTACTTC; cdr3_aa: CASSQDRVSYEQYF
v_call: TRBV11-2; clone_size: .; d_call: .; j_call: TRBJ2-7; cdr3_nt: TGTGCCAGCAGCTTAGTTGTTGGGGGTAGCGGAGGCTACGAGCAGTACTTC; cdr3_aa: CASSLVVGGSGGYEQYF
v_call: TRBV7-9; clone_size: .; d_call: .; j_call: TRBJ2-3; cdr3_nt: TGTGCCAGCAGCGGCGGGGGCGCGTCGGCGCAGTATTTT; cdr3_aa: CASSGGGASAQYF
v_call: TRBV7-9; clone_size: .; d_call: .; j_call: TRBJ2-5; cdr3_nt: TGTGCCAGCAGCCCCCCCTGGTTAGAGACCCAGTACTTC; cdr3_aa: CASSPPWLETQYF
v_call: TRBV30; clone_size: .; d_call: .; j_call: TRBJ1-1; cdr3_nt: TGTGCCTGGAGTCCCGGGACTGTTGAAGCTTTCTTT; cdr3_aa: CAWSPGTVEAFF
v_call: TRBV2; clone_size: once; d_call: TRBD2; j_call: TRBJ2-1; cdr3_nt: TGTGCCAGCATAGACTTTAGCGGGAGCTCCTACAATGAGCAGTTCTTC; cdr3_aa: CASIDFSGSSYNEQFF
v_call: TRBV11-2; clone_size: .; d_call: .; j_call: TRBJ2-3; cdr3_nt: TGTGCCAGCAGCTTCGAGGCGACAACTACGCAGTATTTT; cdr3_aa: CASSFEATTTQYF
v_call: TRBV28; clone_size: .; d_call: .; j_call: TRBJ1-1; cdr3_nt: TGTGCCAGCAGTTTCTCTCTGGATGAAGCTTTCTTT; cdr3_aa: CASSFSLDEAFF
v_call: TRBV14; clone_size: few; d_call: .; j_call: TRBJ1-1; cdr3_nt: TGTGCCAGCAGCCAAGCTGGCCCGGGTGAAGCTTTCTTT; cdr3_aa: CASSQAGPGEAFF